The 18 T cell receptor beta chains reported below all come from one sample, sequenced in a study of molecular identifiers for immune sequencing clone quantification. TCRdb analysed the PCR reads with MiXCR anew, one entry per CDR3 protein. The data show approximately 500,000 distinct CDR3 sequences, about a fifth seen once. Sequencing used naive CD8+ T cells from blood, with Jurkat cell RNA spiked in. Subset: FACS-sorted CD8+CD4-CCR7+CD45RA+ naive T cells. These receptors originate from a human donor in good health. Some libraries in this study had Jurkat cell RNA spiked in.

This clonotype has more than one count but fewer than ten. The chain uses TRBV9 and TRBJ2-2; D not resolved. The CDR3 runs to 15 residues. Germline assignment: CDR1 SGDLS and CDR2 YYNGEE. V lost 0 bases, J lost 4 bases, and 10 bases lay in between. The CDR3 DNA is TGTGCCAGCAGCGTAGCGAGTAGACCCACCGGGGAGCTGTTTTTT. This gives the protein CASSVASRPTGELFF.

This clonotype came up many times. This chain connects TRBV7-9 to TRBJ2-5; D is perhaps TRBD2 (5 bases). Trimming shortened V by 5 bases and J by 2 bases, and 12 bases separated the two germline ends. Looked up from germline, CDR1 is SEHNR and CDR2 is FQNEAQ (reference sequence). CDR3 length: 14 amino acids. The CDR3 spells CASSPRGFQETQYF. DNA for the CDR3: TGTGCCAGCAGCCCACGGGGTTTTCAAGAGACCCAGTACTTC.

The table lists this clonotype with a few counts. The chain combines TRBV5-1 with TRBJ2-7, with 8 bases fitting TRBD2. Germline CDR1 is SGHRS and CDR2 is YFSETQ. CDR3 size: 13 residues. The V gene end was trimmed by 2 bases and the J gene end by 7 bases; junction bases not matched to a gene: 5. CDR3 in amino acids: CASSLIRGGEQYF. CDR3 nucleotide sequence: TGCGCCAGCAGCTTAATCCGGGGGGGAGAGCAGTACTTC.

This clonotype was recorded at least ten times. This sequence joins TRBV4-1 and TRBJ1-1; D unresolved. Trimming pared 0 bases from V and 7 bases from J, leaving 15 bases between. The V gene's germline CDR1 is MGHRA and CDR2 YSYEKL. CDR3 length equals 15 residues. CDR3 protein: CASSQDFGVLGEAFF. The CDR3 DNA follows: TGCGCCAGCAGCCAAGATTTCGGGGTGTTGGGTGAAGCTTTCTTT.

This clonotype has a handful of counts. The CDR3 here is CASSDSDPNSPLHF. The CDR3 DNA is TGTGCCAGCAGTGACTCGGACCCGAATTCACCCCTCCACTTT. The J gene is TRBJ1-6, the V gene TRBV6-4; D not certain. From germline, CDR1 is MRHNA and CDR2 SNTAGT. This CDR3 spans 14 amino acids. V lost 0 bases and J 7 bases, leaving 7 bases between the germline ends.

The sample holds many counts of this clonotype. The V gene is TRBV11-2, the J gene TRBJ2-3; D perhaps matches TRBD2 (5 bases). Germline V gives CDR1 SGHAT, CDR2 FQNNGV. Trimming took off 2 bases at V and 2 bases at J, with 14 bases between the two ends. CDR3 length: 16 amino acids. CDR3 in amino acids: CASSLFLAQDTDTQYF. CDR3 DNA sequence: TGTGCCAGCAGCTTATTTCTAGCCCAGGACACAGATACGCAGTATTTT.

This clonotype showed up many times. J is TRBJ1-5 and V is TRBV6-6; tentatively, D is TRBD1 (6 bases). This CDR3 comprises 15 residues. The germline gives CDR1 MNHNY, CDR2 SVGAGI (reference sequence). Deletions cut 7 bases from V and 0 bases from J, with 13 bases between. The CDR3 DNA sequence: TGTGCCAGCAAGACAGGTGACTATAGCAATCAGCCCCAGCATTTT. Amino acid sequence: CASKTGDYSNQPQHF.

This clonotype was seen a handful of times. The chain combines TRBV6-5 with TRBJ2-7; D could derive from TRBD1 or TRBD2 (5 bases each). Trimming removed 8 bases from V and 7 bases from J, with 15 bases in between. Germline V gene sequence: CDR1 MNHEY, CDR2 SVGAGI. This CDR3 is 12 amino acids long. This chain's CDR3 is CASSPLGDEQYF. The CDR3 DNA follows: TGTGCCAGCTCCCCCTTGGGGGATGAGCAGTACTTC.

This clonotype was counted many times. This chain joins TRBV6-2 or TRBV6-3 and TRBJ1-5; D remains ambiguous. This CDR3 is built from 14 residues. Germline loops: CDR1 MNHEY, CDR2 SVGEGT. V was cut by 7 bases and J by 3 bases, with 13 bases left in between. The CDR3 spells CASTSVGINQPQHF. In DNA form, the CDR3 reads TGTGCCAGCACTTCCGTGGGGATCAATCAGCCCCAGCATTTT.

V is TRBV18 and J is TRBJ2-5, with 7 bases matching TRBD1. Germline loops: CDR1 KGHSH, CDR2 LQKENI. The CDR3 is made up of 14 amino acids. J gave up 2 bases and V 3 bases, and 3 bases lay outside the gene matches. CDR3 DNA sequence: TGTGCCAGCTCACCCGCGGACAGGCAAGAGACCCAGTACTTC. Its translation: CASSPADRQETQYF.

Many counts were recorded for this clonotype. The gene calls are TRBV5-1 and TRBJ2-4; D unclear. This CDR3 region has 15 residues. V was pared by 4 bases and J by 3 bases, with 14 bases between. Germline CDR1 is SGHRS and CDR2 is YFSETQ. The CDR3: CASSPLVKVKNIQYF. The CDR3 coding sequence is TGCGCCAGCAGCCCCCTTGTGAAAGTCAAAAACATTCAGTACTTC.

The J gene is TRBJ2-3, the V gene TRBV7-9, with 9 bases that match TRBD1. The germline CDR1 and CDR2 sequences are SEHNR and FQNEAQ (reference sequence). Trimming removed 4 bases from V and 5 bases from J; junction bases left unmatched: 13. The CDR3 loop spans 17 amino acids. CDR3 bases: TGTGCCAGCAGCTCACTAGTTCGGACAGGGGACATAGATACGCAGTATTTT. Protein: CASSSLVRTGDIDTQYF.

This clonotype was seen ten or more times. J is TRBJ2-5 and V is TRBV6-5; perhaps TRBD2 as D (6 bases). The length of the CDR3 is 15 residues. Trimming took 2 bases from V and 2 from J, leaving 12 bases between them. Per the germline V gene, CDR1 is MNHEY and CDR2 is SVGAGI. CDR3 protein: CASSYGLGGQETQYF. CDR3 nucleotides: TGTGCCAGCAGTTACGGTCTGGGGGGACAAGAGACCCAGTACTTC.

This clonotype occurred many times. The CDR3 DNA is TGTGCCAGCAAAGGGAGGGAGGCGAACACTGAAGCTTTCTTT. Residues: CASKGREANTEAFF. The chain uses TRBV7-8 and TRBJ1-1; no clear D gene. Trimming removed 7 bases at V and 1 base at J, with 13 bases between. Germline assignment: CDR1 SGHVS and CDR2 FQNEAQ. This CDR3 is built from 14 residues.

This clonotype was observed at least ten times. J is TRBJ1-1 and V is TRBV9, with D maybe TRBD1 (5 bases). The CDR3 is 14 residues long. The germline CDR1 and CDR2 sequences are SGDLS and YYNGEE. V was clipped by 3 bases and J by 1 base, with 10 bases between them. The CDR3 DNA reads TGTGCCAGCAGCGCAAAACAGGAGAACACTGAAGCTTTCTTT. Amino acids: CASSAKQENTEAFF.

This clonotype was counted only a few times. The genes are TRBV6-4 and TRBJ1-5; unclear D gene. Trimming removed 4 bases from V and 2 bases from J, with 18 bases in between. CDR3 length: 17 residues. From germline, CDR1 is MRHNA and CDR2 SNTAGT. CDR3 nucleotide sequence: TGTGCCAGCAGTGTCCGAAGCGGGTTTGAGGGCAATCAGCCCCAGCATTTT. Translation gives CASSVRSGFEGNQPQHF.

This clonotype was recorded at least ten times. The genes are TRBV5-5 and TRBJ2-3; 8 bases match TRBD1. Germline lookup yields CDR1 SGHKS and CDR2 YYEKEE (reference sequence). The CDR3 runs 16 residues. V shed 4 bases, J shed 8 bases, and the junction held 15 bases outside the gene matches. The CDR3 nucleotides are TGTGCCAGCAGCCCCCGGACAGGGACGGACATCCGTACGCAGTATTTT. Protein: CASSPRTGTDIRTQYF.

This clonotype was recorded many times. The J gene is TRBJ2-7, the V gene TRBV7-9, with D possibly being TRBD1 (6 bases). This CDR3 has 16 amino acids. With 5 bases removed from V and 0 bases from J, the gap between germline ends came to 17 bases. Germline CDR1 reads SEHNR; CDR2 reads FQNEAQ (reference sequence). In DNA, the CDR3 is TGTGCCAGCAGCGCGACCGGGACACCCGACTCCTACGAGCAGTACTTC. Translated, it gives CASSATGTPDSYEQYF.